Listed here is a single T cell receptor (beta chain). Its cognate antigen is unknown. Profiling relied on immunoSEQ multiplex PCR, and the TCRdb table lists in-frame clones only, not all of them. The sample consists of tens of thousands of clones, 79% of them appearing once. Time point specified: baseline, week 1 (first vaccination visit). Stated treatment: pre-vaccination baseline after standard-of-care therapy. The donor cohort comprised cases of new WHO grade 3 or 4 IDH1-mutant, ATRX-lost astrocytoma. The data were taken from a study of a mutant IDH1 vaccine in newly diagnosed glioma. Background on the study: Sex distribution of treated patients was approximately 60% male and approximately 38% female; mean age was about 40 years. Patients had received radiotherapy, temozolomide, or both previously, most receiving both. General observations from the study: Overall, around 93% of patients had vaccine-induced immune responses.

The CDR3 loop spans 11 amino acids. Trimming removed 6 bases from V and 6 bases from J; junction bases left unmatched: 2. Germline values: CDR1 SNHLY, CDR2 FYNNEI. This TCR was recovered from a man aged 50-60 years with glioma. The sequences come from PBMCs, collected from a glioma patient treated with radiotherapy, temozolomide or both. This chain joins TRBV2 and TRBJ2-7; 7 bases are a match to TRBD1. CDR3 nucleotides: TGTGCCAGCAGCGGGACAGCCGAGCAGTACTTC. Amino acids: CASSGTAEQYF.